This entry describes one T cell receptor beta chain. In the authors' methods: Quantification of nucleated cells was approximated via reference gene primer amplification. This table comes from immunoSEQ multiplex PCR, and its TCRdb copy is limited to in-frame clones, with some not included. The V and J calls and the clone size are those of that table, but D and trimming were determined from the DNA. Among some 340,000 clones listed, about 85% were seen once. The source of the sample is a study of blood T cell repertoires in COVID-19. Study details: Sites in the United States, Italy and Spain provided acute and convalescent COVID-19 samples.

Deletions cut 1 base from V and 0 bases from J, with 7 bases between. This CDR3 is built from 15 residues. The germline CDR1 and CDR2 sequences are MGHRA and YSYEKL. The chain uses TRBV4-1 and TRBJ1-5; perhaps TRBD1 as D (6 bases). The sequenced material came from peripheral blood. The TCR comes from a young woman with acute or convalescent COVID-19. Written as DNA, the CDR3 is TGCGCCAGCAGCCAAGCGGGACATAGCAATCAGCCCCAGCATTTT. This translates into CASSQAGHSNQPQHF.